These 2 T cell receptor beta chains share one sample of origin, sequenced in a study of T cell repertoires in cytomegalovirus infection. A single record per CDR3 protein comes from TCRdb applying MiXCR to the reads. There are approximately 770,000 distinct CDR3 sequences in the sample; roughly 28% occur only once, and around 13% lies in the top ten. Antigens of these TCRs are unknown. The specimen was cultured CD8+ T cells from PBMCs, collected from culture after CMV antigen stimulation. The receptors derive from a human donor in good health (CMV status not recorded). Some clones in this sample may be carry-over from other donors' samples.

The rearrangement joins TRBV4-3 to TRBJ1-2; 8 nucleotides match TRBD1. After removal of 2 bases from V and 8 bases from J, the junction contained 7 bases not matched to a gene. The CDR3 runs 14 residues. Per the germline V gene, CDR1 is LGHNA and CDR2 is YSLEER. The CDR3 region has the DNA TGCGCCAGCAGCCAAATACAGACAGGGGAAGGCTACACCTTC. It encodes CASSQIQTGEGYTF.

The chain joins TRBV7-6 to TRBJ2-3, with D perhaps TRBD1 or TRBD2 (5 bases each). The germline V and J ends were trimmed by 0 bases and 3 bases, with 13 bases remaining between them. This CDR3 contains 16 residues. The germline V gene encodes CDR1 SGHVS and CDR2 FNYEAQ. The CDR3, as DNA: TGTGCCAGCAGCTTAGCCGGGGCAACTTGGACAGATACGCAGTATTTT. This sequence encodes CASSLAGATWTDTQYF.